This T cell receptor beta chain came from a study of CD8+CD57+ T cells in acquired aplastic anemia. Study-wide background: Sorting CD4+ and CD8+ cells gave DNA averaging approximately 2.9 ug. Study results and caveats: Researchers report that around 30 CD8+ CDR3 sequences appeared in both patients and controls. No significant patient-versus-control difference appeared in CD8+ Simpson's diversity.

TCR beta VDJ and CDR3 profiling used genomic DNA as template. TCRdb fed the reads into MiXCR, producing one record per CDR3 protein. The table includes about 64,000 distinct CDR3 sequences, about 50% detected once. This clonotype has just one count. Its antigen remains unidentified. The specimen sequenced was sorted CD4+, CD8+, or CD8+CD57+ T cells (not recorded which) from PBMCs. This receptor was taken from a human donor in good health, serving as a control.

In DNA form, the CDR3 reads TGCGCCAGCAGCTTGGCCCCAGGGAAAGGTCAAGAGACCCAGTACTTC. Its protein is CASSLAPGKGQETQYF. The chain couples TRBV5-1 to TRBJ2-5, with a weak D call TRBD1 (5 bases). This CDR3 is built from 16 residues. CDR1 is SGHRS and CDR2 is YFSETQ in the germline V gene. V was trimmed by 0 bases and J by 2 bases, leaving 14 bases between them.